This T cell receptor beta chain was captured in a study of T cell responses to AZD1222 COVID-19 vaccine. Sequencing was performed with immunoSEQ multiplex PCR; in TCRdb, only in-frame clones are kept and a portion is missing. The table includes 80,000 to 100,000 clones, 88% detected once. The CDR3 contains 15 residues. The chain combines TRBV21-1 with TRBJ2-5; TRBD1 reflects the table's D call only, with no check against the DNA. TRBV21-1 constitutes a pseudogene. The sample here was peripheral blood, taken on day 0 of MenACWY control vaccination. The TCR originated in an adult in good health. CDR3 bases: TGTGCCAGCAGCACTCTCTGGGACAGGGGGGAGACCCAGTACTTC. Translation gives CASSTLWDRGETQYF.